This T cell receptor (beta chain) was profiled in a study of blood T cells in healthy people across ages. The second PCR ran about 6 to 11 cycles with a sample-barcoded 5' primer and J-beta primers. A single record per CDR3 protein comes from TCRdb applying MiXCR to the 5' RACE reads. This table has about 640,000 distinct CDR3 sequences, 58% appearing once. In germline, CDR1 is LGHDT, CDR2 YNNKEL (reference sequence). V was pared by 3 bases and J by 3 bases, with 1 base of the junction left unmatched. The CDR3 spans 14 residues. The clonotype originates from a man in his 60s in good health. J is TRBJ1-5 and V is TRBV3-1; 8 bases agree with TRBD1. The sequencing input was blood. CDR3 residues: CASSQTGDNQPQHF. In nucleotides, the CDR3 is TGTGCCAGCAGCCAGACAGGGGACAATCAGCCCCAGCATTTT. Based on the CDR3 plus reference TRBV3-1 and TRBJ1-5, the full variable domain is DTAVSQTPKYLVTQMGNDKSIKCEQNLGHDTMYWYKQDSKKFLKIMFSYNNKELIINETVPNRFSPKSPDKAHLNLHINSLELGDSAVYFCASSQTGDNQPQHFGDGTRLSIL.